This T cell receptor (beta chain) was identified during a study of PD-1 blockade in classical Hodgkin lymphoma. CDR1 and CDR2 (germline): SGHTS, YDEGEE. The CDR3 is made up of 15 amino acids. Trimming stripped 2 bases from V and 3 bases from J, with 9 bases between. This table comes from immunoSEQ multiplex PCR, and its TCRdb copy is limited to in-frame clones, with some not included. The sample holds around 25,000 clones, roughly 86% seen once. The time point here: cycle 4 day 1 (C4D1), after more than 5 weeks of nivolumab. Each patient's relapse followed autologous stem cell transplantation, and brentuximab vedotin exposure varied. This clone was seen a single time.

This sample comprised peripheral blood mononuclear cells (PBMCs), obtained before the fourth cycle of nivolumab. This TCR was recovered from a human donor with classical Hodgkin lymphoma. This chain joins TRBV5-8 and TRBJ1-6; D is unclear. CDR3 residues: CASSFQSLYNSPLHF. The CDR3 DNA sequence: TGTGCCAGCAGCTTTCAGAGTCTCTATAATTCACCCCTCCACTTT.